The clone carrying this TCR beta chain was seen many times. Its antigen is not identified. CDR3 length equals 15 residues. Germline CDR1 reads SEHNR; CDR2 reads FQNEAQ (reference sequence). Between the trimmed V and J ends, which lost 5 bases and 10 bases, there was a span of 23 bases. The sample is drawn from a study of CD8 T cells in ankylosing spondylitis. Study-level results: Reportedly, disease-linked clones are significantly enriched in ankylosing spondylitis patients' matched synovial fluid. Blood from ankylosing spondylitis patients appeared to carry a characteristic roughly 8-variant TCR beta motif.

As the method for making TCR beta libraries, quantitative 5'-RACE with molecular barcodes was used. TCRdb fed the 5' RACE reads into MiXCR, producing one record per CDR3 protein. The sample shows about 250,000 distinct CDR3 sequences, over 9.5% of them seen only once. This receptor was taken from a male donor with ankylosing spondylitis or in good health (not recorded which). The chain recombines TRBV7-9 with TRBJ2-5; a weak D match, TRBD2 (6 bases). Sequencing was carried out using blood, either unsorted or a sorted T cell fraction (not recorded which). CDR3 in DNA: TGTGCCAGCAGCCCCGAGGGGTTTGGGACGGGGGACCAGTACTTC. This translates into CASSPEGFGTGDQYF.